This T cell receptor beta chain was recorded in a study of cytomegalovirus exposure and HLA in healthy donors. Study results and caveats: Reports indicate that TCR beta sequences accurately predicted the HLA-A and HLA-B alleles of most subjects. Segments of the TCR beta V type were, in most cases, productive about 87% or about 30% of the time in an earlier analysis.

The CDR3 is 15 amino acids. V shed 0 bases and J 3 bases; nucleotides not matched to a gene: 5. Germline-derived CDR1 and CDR2 are SGHNT and YYREEE (reference sequence). PCR employed 60 Vbeta and 13 Jbeta primers. Generated by immunoSEQ multiplex PCR, the TCRdb table keeps only in-frame clones and is missing some. The table has about 130,000 clones, roughly 75% seen once; the top ten hold approximately 11%. Notes on this clone: Its target is unknown.

The sample consisted of PBMCs. The chain recombines TRBV5-4 with TRBJ2-7; 8 bases map to TRBD1. This TCR came from a young man in good health and CMV-seropositive. This CDR3 reads CASSLGTGPNYEQYF. For the CDR3, the DNA is TGTGCCAGCAGCTTGGGGACAGGGCCTAACTACGAGCAGTACTTC.